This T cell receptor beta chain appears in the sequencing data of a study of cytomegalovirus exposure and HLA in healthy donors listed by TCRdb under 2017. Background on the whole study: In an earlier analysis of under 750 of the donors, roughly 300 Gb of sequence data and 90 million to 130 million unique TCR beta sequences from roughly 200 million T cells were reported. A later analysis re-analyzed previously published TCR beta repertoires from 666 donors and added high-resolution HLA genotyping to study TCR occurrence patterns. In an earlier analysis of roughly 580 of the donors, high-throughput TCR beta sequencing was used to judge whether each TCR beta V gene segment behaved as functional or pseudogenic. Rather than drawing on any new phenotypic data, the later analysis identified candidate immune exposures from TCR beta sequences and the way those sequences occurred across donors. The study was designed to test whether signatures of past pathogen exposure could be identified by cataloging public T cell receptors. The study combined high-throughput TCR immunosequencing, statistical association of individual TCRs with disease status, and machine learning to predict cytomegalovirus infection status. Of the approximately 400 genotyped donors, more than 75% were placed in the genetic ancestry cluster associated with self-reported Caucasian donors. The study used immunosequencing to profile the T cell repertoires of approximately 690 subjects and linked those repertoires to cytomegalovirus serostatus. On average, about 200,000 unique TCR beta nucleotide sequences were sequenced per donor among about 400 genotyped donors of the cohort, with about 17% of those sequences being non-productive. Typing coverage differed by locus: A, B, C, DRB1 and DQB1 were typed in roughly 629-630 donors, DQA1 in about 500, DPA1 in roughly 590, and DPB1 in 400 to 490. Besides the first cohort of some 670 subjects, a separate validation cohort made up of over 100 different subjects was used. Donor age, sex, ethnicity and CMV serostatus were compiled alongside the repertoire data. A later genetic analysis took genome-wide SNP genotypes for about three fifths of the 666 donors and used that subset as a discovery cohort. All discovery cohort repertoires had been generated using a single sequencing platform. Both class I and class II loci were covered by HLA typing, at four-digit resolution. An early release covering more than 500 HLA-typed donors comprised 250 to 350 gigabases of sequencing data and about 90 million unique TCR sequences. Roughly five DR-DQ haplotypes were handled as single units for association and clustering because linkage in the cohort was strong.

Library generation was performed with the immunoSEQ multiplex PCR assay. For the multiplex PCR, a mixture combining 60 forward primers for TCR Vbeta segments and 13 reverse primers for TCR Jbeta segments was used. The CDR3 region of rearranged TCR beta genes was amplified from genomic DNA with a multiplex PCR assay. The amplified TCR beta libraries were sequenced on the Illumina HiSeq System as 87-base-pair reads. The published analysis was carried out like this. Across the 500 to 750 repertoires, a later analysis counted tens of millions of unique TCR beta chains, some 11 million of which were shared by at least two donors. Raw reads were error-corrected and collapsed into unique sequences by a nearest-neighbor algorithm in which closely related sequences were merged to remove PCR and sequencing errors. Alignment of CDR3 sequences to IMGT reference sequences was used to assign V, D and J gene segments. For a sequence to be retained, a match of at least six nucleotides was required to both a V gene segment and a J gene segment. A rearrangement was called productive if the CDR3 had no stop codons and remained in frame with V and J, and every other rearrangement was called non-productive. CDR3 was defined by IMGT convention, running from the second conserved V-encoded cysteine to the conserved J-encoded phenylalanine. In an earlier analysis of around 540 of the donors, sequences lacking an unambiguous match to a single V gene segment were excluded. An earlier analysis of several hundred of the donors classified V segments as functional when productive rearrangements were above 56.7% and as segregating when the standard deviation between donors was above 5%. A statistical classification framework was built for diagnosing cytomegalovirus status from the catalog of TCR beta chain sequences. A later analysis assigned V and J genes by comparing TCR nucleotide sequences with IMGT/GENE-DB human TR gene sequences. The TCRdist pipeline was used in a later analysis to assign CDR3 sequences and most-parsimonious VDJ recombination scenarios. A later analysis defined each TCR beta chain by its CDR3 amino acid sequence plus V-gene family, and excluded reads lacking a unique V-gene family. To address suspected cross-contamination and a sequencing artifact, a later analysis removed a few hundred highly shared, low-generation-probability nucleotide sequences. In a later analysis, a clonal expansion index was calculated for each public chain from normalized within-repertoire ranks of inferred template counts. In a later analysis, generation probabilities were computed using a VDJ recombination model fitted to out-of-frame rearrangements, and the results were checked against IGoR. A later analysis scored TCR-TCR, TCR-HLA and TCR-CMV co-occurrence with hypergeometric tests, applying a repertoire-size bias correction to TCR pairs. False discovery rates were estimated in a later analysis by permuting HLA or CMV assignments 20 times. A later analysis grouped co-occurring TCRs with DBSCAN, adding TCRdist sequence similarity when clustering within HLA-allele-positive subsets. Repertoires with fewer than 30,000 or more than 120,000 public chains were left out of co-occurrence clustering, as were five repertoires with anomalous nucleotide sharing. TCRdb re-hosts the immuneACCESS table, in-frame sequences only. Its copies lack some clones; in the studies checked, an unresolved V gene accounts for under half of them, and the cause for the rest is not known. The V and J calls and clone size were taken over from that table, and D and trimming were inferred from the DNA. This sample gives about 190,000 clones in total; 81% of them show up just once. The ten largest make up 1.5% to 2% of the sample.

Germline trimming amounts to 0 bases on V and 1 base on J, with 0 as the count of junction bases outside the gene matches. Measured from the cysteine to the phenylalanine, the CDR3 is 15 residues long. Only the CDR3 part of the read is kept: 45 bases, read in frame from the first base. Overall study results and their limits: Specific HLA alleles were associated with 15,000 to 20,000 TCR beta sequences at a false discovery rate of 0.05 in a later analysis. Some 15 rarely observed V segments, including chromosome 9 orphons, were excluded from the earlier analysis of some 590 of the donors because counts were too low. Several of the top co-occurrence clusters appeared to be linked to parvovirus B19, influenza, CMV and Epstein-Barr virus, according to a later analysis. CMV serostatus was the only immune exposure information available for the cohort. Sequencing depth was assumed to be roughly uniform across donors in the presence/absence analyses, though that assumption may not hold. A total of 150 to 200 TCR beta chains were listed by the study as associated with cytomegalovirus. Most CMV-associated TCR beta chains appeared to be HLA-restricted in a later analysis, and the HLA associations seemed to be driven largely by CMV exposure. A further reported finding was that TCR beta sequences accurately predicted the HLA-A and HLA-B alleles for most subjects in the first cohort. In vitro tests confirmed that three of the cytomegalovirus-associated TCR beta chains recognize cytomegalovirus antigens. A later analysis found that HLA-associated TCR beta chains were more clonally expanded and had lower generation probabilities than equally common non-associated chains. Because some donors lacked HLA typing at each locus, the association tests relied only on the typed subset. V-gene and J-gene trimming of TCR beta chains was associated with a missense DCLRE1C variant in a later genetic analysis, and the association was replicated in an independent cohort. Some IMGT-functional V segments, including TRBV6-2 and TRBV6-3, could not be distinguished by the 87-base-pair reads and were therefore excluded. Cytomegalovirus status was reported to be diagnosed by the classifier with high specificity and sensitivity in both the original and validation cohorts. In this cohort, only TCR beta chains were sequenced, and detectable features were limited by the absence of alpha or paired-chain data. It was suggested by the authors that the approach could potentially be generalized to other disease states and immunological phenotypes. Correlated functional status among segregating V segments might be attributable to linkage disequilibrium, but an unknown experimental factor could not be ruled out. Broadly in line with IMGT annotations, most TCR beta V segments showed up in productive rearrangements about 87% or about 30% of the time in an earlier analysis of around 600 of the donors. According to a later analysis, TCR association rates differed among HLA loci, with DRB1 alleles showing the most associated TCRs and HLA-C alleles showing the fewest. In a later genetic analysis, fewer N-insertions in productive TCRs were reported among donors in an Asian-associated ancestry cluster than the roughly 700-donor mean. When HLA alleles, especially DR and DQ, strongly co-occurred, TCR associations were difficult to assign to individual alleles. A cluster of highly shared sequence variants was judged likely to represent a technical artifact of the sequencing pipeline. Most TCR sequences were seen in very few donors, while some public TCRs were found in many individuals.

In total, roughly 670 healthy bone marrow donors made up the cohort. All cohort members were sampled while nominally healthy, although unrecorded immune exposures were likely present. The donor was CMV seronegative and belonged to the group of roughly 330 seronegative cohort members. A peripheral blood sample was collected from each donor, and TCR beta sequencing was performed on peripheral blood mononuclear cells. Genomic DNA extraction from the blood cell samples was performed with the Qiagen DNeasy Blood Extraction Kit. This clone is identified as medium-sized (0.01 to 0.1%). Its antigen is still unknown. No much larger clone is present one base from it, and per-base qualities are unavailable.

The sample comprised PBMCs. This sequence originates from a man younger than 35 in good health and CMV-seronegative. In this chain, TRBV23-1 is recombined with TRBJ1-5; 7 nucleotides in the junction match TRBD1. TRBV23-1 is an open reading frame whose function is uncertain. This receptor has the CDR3 CASSQSTGSNQPQHF. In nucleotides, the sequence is TGCGCCAGCAGTCAATCGACAGGGAGCAATCAGCCCCAGCATTTT.